The rows below give T cell receptor beta chains drawn from one sample of a study of identical twins. TCRdb analysed the 5' RACE reads with MiXCR anew, one entry per CDR3 protein. The profile shows fewer than 550,000 distinct CDR3 sequences, approximately 16% of them singletons. The sample was also reused in another study, on yellow fever vaccine responses in identical twins.

Sequencing was performed on CD4+ T cells sorted from blood. These receptor sequences come from a woman aged 18-29 years in good health. CDR3s include the opening cysteine and the closing phenylalanine or tryptophan. The D gene is left open where the match is weak. Expanded clones get a size class; other rows say once, few or many, or leave the size out.

V: TRBV29-1
D: TRBD1
size: many
J: TRBJ2-2
CDR3: CSVDIGQGRTGELFF
DNA: TGCAGCGTTGATATTGGACAGGGAAGGACCGGGGAGCTGTTTTTT

V: TRBV29-1
D: NA
size: few
J: TRBJ2-4
CDR3: CSVAGTGGAKNIQYF
DNA: TGCAGCGTGGCTGGGACTGGGGGGGCCAAAAACATTCAGTACTTC

V: TRBV21-1
D: NA
size: NA
J: TRBJ2-1
CDR3: CASSKGGDSYNEQFF
DNA: TGTGCCAGCAGCAAAGGCGGGGACTCCTACAATGAGCAGTTCTTC

V: TRBV10-3
D: TRBD2
size: few
J: TRBJ2-5
CDR3: CAISEGGGNQETQYF
DNA: TGTGCCATCAGTGAGGGGGGGGGAAACCAAGAGACCCAGTACTTC

V: TRBV7-8
D: TRBD1
size: few
J: TRBJ2-7
CDR3: CASSKMGQGQGYEQYF
DNA: TGTGCCAGCAGCAAGATGGGACAGGGCCAAGGATACGAGCAGTACTTC

V: TRBV29-1
D: NA
size: few
J: TRBJ2-7
CDR3: CSVAVALEQYF
DNA: TGCAGCGTTGCGGTCGCCCTCGAGCAGTACTTC

V: TRBV29-1
D: NA
size: few
J: TRBJ2-3
CDR3: CSVATGSTDTQYF
DNA: TGCAGCGTTGCTACAGGGAGCACAGATACGCAGTATTTT

V: TRBV7-2
D: NA
size: many
J: TRBJ2-3
CDR3: CASSLVQRSTDTQYF
DNA: TGTGCCAGCAGCTTAGTGCAGCGGAGCACAGATACGCAGTATTTT

V: TRBV11-1
D: TRBD2
size: NA
J: TRBJ2-1
CDR3: CASSLSRLAGQKEQFF
DNA: TGTGCCAGCAGCTTATCCCGACTAGCGGGGCAGAAGGAGCAGTTCTTC

V: TRBV20-1
D: TRBD2
size: once
J: TRBJ2-5
CDR3: CSASTSGRAETQYF
DNA: TGCAGTGCATCGACTAGCGGGAGGGCAGAGACCCAGTACTTC

V: TRBV29-1
D: NA
size: many
J: TRBJ1-6
CDR3: CSVEEGAGSPLHF
DNA: TGCAGCGTTGAAGAGGGGGCCGGTTCACCCCTCCACTTT

V: TRBV20-1
D: NA
size: NA
J: TRBJ1-5
CDR3: CSARRGSNQPQHF
DNA: TGCAGTGCTAGGAGGGGTAGCAATCAGCCCCAGCATTTT

V: TRBV3-1
D: TRBD2
size: few
J: TRBJ2-2
CDR3: CASSPGLDTGELFF
DNA: TGTGCCAGCAGCCCCGGACTAGACACCGGGGAGCTGTTTTTT

V: TRBV11-1
D: NA
size: NA
J: TRBJ2-2
CDR3: CASSLGSPFSGELFF
DNA: TGTGCCAGCAGCTTGGGCAGCCCTTTTTCCGGGGAGCTGTTTTTT